This TCR beta chain stems from a study of cytomegalovirus exposure and HLA in healthy donors (dated by TCRdb to the late 2010s). At the level of the whole study: An earlier analysis of around 600 of the donors reported 250 to 350 Gb of sequence data and 117 million unique TCR beta sequences from about 179 million T cells. Roughly 300 gigabases of sequencing data and approximately 84 million unique TCR sequences were included in an early release covering several hundred HLA-typed donors. The genetic ancestry cluster associated with self-reported Caucasian donors included approximately 85% of the approximately 430 genotyped donors. The study aimed to test whether signatures of past pathogen exposure could be identified by cataloging public T cell receptors. The study used immunosequencing to profile the T cell repertoires of approximately 650 subjects and linked those repertoires to cytomegalovirus serostatus. Along with the roughly 670-subject first cohort, a separate validation cohort of 120 different subjects was used. To predict cytomegalovirus infection status, the study brought together high-throughput TCR immunosequencing, statistical association of individual TCRs with disease status, and machine learning. A later analysis re-examined previously published TCR beta repertoires from more than 650 donors and added high-resolution HLA genotyping to investigate patterns of TCR occurrence. In the later analysis, no new phenotypic data were used to find candidate immune exposures; instead, reliance was placed on TCR beta sequences and their occurrence across donors. In an earlier analysis of 500 to 650 of the donors, high-throughput TCR beta sequencing was used to judge whether each TCR beta V gene segment behaved as functional or pseudogenic. Alongside the repertoire data, information on donor age, sex, ethnicity and CMV serostatus was compiled. In a later genetic analysis, genome-wide SNP genotypes for about 65% of the 666 donors were used, and that subset was treated as a discovery cohort. All discovery cohort repertoires had been generated using a single sequencing platform. HLA typing included class I and class II loci at four-digit resolution. Typing coverage differed by locus: A, B, C, DRB1 and DQB1 were typed in roughly 620-640 donors, DQA1 in about 500, DPA1 in 600 to 610, and DPB1 in 400 to 480. Because of strong linkage in the cohort, 4 to 6 DR-DQ haplotypes were treated as single units for association and clustering. Among about 370 genotyped donors of the cohort, an average of roughly 230,000 unique TCR beta nucleotide sequences was sequenced per donor, of which 15% to 20% were non-productive. Study-wide conclusions, independent of this receptor: According to a later analysis, most CMV-associated TCR beta chains appeared to be HLA-restricted, and the HLA associations seemed to be driven largely by CMV exposure. V-gene and J-gene trimming of TCR beta chains was associated with a missense DCLRE1C variant in a later genetic analysis, and the association was replicated in an independent cohort. In an earlier analysis of approximately 590 of the donors, most TCR beta V segments appeared in productive rearrangements about 87% or about 30% of the time, broadly matching IMGT annotations. A further reported finding was that TCR beta sequences accurately predicted the HLA-A and HLA-B alleles for most subjects in the first cohort. Most TCR sequences were seen in very few donors, while some public TCRs were found in many individuals. Correlated functional status among segregating V segments might reflect linkage disequilibrium, but an unknown experimental factor could not be ruled out. The only immune exposure information available for the cohort was CMV serostatus. Roughly uniform sequencing depth across donors was assumed in presence/absence analyses, although this assumption may not hold. Several of the top co-occurrence clusters appeared to be linked to parvovirus B19, influenza, CMV and Epstein-Barr virus, according to a later analysis. In both the original and validation cohorts, the classifier was reported to diagnose cytomegalovirus status with high specificity and sensitivity. This cohort had only TCR beta chains sequenced, and the lack of alpha or paired-chain data limited which features could be detected. In a later analysis, HLA-associated TCR beta chains were found to be more clonally expanded and to have lower generation probabilities than equally common non-associated chains. A later analysis associated about 17,000 TCR beta sequences with specific HLA alleles at a false discovery rate of 0.05. Some IMGT-functional V segments, including TRBV6-2 and TRBV6-3, could not be distinguished by the 87-base-pair reads and were therefore excluded. It was suggested by the authors that the approach could potentially be generalized to other disease states and immunological phenotypes. A later analysis found that TCR association rates varied across HLA loci, with DRB1 alleles showing the most associated TCRs and HLA-C alleles the fewest. In vitro tests confirmed that a few of the cytomegalovirus-associated TCR beta chains recognize cytomegalovirus antigens. When HLA alleles, especially DR and DQ, strongly co-occurred, attributing TCR associations to individual alleles was difficult. A cluster of highly shared sequence variants was judged likely to represent a technical artifact of the sequencing pipeline. In the study, about 150 TCR beta chains were listed as associated with cytomegalovirus. The earlier analysis of approximately 540 of the donors excluded some 15 rarely observed V segments, including chromosome 9 orphons, because counts were too low. According to a later genetic analysis, donors in an Asian-associated ancestry cluster had fewer N-insertions in productive TCRs than the approximately 650-donor mean. Because HLA typing was missing for some donors at each locus, association tests included only the typed subset.

The germline V and J ends show losses of 6 bases and 2 bases respectively, and no gene match explains 5 bases of the junction. The CDR3 spans 15 residues, from the cysteine through the phenylalanine. Only CDR3 DNA is held: 45 bases, read in frame from base 1. According to the germline V gene, CDR1 reads MDHEN and CDR2 reads SYDVKM. Library preparation was by the immunoSEQ multiplex PCR assay. The multiplex PCR relied on a mix of 60 forward primers for TCR Vbeta segments and 13 reverse primers for TCR Jbeta segments. The CDR3 region of rearranged TCR beta genes was amplified from genomic DNA with a multiplex PCR assay. Amplified TCR beta libraries were sequenced as 87-base-pair reads on the Illumina HiSeq System. For the original study's pipeline: A later analysis counted about 80 million unique TCR beta chains across the 640 or so repertoires, and some 12 million of these chains were shared by at least two donors. A nearest-neighbor algorithm error-corrected the raw reads and collapsed the reads into unique sequences, merging closely related sequences to remove PCR and sequencing errors. Alignment of CDR3 sequences to IMGT reference sequences was used to assign V, D and J gene segments. For a sequence to be retained, a match of at least six nucleotides was required to both a V gene segment and a J gene segment. Rearrangements were called productive when the CDR3 lacked stop codons and stayed in frame with V and J; all others were non-productive. CDR3 was defined according to IMGT convention as the region running from the second conserved V-encoded cysteine to the conserved J-encoded phenylalanine. Sequences without an unambiguous match to a single V gene segment were excluded from the earlier analysis of about 600 of the donors. In an earlier analysis of several hundred of the donors, V segments were called functional above 56.7% productive rearrangements and were called segregating when the between-donor standard deviation exceeded 5%. A statistical classification framework was built for diagnosing cytomegalovirus status from the catalog of TCR beta chain sequences. V and J gene assignment, in a later analysis, came from comparing TCR nucleotide sequences with IMGT/GENE-DB human TR gene sequences. In a later analysis, CDR3 sequences and most-parsimonious VDJ recombination scenarios were assigned using the TCRdist pipeline. In a later analysis, each TCR beta chain was defined by its CDR3 amino acid sequence together with its V-gene family, and reads lacking a unique V-gene family were excluded. As a way to deal with suspected cross-contamination and a sequencing artifact, a later analysis dropped over 550 nucleotide sequences that were highly shared and had low generation probability. For each public chain, a later analysis derived a clonal expansion index from normalized ranks of inferred template counts within each repertoire. A later analysis computed generation probabilities with a VDJ recombination model fitted to out-of-frame rearrangements, and checked the results against IGoR. In a later analysis, hypergeometric tests were used to score TCR-TCR, TCR-HLA and TCR-CMV co-occurrence, with a repertoire-size bias correction applied to TCR pairs. False discovery rates were estimated in a later analysis by permuting HLA or CMV assignments 20 times. In a later analysis, co-occurring TCRs were grouped with DBSCAN, and TCRdist sequence similarity was added when clustering was performed within HLA-allele-positive subsets. Co-occurrence clustering excluded repertoires with fewer than 30,000 or more than 120,000 public chains, plus five with anomalous nucleotide sharing. What TCRdb holds here is the immuneACCESS table cut down to in-frame rearrangements. Part of the clones is not present; checked against another copy, under half of the missing clones reflect an unresolved V gene, and the others are unexplained. The DNA gave D and trimming, while V, J and clone size come from that table. This sample is represented by under 300,000 clones; around two thirds of them were singletons. Together, the top ten hold approximately 2.1% of the sample.

Worth noting for this clone: Its antigen is not yet known. No much larger clone is present one base from it, and per-base qualities are unavailable.

The cohort comprised some 700 healthy bone marrow donors. All cohort members were sampled while nominally healthy, although unrecorded immune exposures were likely present. The donor was CMV seronegative and was included in the group of 352 seronegative cohort members. Each donor provided a peripheral blood sample, and peripheral blood mononuclear cells were used for TCR beta sequencing. Genomic DNA was extracted from the blood cell samples with the Qiagen DNeasy Blood Extraction Kit. The sequence was collected from a female donor in good health and CMV-seronegative. The sample comprised PBMCs. The chain links TRBV28 with TRBJ1-2; 11 central bases correspond to TRBD1. The base sequence is TGTGCCAGCAGCCGAGGGACAGGGGGGAACTATGGCTACACCTTC. This encodes CASSRGTGGNYGYTF.